This TCR beta chain was documented in a study of graft-versus-host responses after intestinal transplantation. The wider study: Every one of the recipients received anti-thymocyte globulin induction and afterwards took tacrolimus and steroids for 3 to 4 years.

This CDR3 comprises 17 residues. V was clipped by 4 bases and J by 7 bases; unmatched bases: 14. Germline CDR1 reads LGHNA; CDR2 reads YNFKEQ. For this clone: Its cognate antigen is unknown.

Regarding the study as a whole: The authors found GvH clones in recipient marrow, some appearing first in ileum or blood.

Measured with immunoSEQ multiplex PCR; TCRdb has only the in-frame clones, and not every one. The sample has 40,000 to 55,000 clones, about 89% seen once. The gene calls are TRBV4-2 and TRBJ2-2; 8 nucleotides agree with TRBD2. The sequence was collected from a human donor who was the organ donor for an intestinal transplant. The sample consisted of unstimulated CD4+ T cells sorted from spleen or lymph node cells, taken before transplant. CDR3 loop: CASSLRPGTSYFGELFF. The DNA of the CDR3 is TGTGCCAGCAGCCTTAGACCCGGGACTAGTTATTTCGGGGAGCTGTTTTTT.